Listed below are T cell receptor beta chains from one sample, sequenced in a study of T cells in Graves' hyperthyroidism and ophthalmopathy. Each CDR3 protein gets one entry after TCRdb re-called the multiplex PCR reads with MiXCR. The sample shows hundreds of thousands of distinct CDR3 sequences, about 24% of them seen only once. The sequenced sample consisted of blood. Receptors were obtained from a woman aged 25 to 45 with Graves' ophthalmopathy. CDR3s include the opening cysteine and the closing phenylalanine or tryptophan. Each record gives: clone size, J gene, D gene, V gene, CDR3 length, CDR3 DNA, CDR3 protein. D genes are given only for firm matches. Part of the rows lack a size; the others show once, few, many or a class for expanded clones.

many TRBJ1-1 NA TRBV27 13 TGTGCCAGCAGTTTCAGGGGTAGGGGGTTAGCTTTCTTT CASSFRGRGLAFF
NA TRBJ1-2 NA TRBV5-1 13 TGCGCCAGCAGCTTGGGCGGCCGGAGTGGCTACACCTTC CASSLGGRSGYTF
NA TRBJ1-3 TRBD1 TRBV5-1 15 TGCGCCAGCAGCTTACAGGGGTTTACTGGAAACACCATATATTTT CASSLQGFTGNTIYF
many TRBJ1-5 NA TRBV7-2 13 TGTGCCAGCGCCCGGGACAACAATCAGCCCCAGCATTTT CASARDNNQPQHF
NA TRBJ2-7 NA TRBV6-2/TRBV6-3 12 TGTGCCAGCAGTTACCCGAGGGCCGAGCAGTACTTC CASSYPRAEQYF
few TRBJ1-1 NA TRBV28 14 TGTGCCAGCAGTATCCACAGGGTTGGCACTGAAGCTTTCTTT CASSIHRVGTEAFF
NA TRBJ2-7 TRBD2 TRBV6-5 14 TGTGCCAGCAGTTATCTCGGGACTAGTAACGAGCAGTACTTC CASSYLGTSNEQYF
many TRBJ1-1 NA TRBV3-1 16 TGTGCCAGCAGCCAAGATCCGGGACGGATGAACACTGAAGCTTTCTTT CASSQDPGRMNTEAFF
NA TRBJ2-7 TRBD1 TRBV4-1 14 TGCGCCAGCAGTTATAACAGGGGGATCCACGAGCAGTACTTC CASSYNRGIHEQYF
few TRBJ2-7 NA TRBV6-2/TRBV6-3 12 TGTGCCAGCGGGACCAATGCCTACGAGCAGTACTTC CASGTNAYEQYF
many TRBJ2-7 NA TRBV6-5 15 TGTGCCAGCAGTCCCCCCGAGGCAGTGGATTCCGAGCAGTACTTC CASSPPEAVDSEQYF
many TRBJ2-5 TRBD2 TRBV6-5 15 TGTGCCAGCAGTTACCAAGCGGGGGGGGTGAAGACCCAGTACTTC CASSYQAGGVKTQYF
NA TRBJ2-7 TRBD1 TRBV12-3/TRBV12-4 15 TGTGCCAGCAGCCTTGGGACAGGGGTTATCTACGAGCAGTACTTC CASSLGTGVIYEQYF
many TRBJ1-1 NA TRBV19 16 TGTGCCACCAACCCCGCCGTGGACGGGATGAACACTGAAGCTTTCTTT CATNPAVDGMNTEAFF
many TRBJ2-2 NA TRBV13 16 TGTGCCAGCAGCTTTGGACAGATAACGAACACCGGGGAGCTGTTTTTT CASSFGQITNTGELFF
NA TRBJ2-3 NA TRBV20-1 14 TGCAGTGCTACCGGACGAGCTAGCACAGATACGCAGTATTTT CSATGRASTDTQYF
many TRBJ2-5 TRBD1 TRBV12-3/TRBV12-4 16 TGTGCCAGCAGTTCAGGGGGTTGGGGACAGGGGGAGACCCAGTACTTC CASSSGGWGQGETQYF
many TRBJ1-1 TRBD1 TRBV12-3/TRBV12-4 15 TGTGCCAGCAGTCCCGGACAGGGGGGTCGAACTGAAGCTTTCTTT CASSPGQGGRTEAFF
many TRBJ1-5 TRBD1 TRBV19 14 TGTGCCAGTAGGTGGACAGGGGAAGGTTCAGCCCAGCATTTT CASRWTGEGSAQHF
many TRBJ2-7 TRBD1 TRBV19 14 TGTGCCAGTAGCCCGAGACAGGGGGTCTACGAGCAGTACTTC CASSPRQGVYEQYF
many TRBJ2-6 NA TRBV11-2 15 TGTGCCAGCAGCTTAGAAGGCTCTGGGGCCAACGTCCTGACTTTC CASSLEGSGANVLTF
NA TRBJ1-1 NA TRBV28 15 TGTGCCAGCAGTTTCGGTCAGGGCCTTGACACTGAAGCTTTCTTT CASSFGQGLDTEAFF
many TRBJ2-7 TRBD2 TRBV2 15 TGTGCCAGCCTGTCAAGCGGGGGACCGACCTACGAGCAGTACTTC CASLSSGGPTYEQYF
many TRBJ2-4 NA TRBV4-1 14 TGCGCCAGCAGCCAACCCCTTGGTGAAAACATTCAGTACTTC CASSQPLGENIQYF
many TRBJ2-7 NA TRBV6-5 14 TGTGCCAGCAGTTACTCGGCCCAGGTATACGAGCAGTACTTC CASSYSAQVYEQYF